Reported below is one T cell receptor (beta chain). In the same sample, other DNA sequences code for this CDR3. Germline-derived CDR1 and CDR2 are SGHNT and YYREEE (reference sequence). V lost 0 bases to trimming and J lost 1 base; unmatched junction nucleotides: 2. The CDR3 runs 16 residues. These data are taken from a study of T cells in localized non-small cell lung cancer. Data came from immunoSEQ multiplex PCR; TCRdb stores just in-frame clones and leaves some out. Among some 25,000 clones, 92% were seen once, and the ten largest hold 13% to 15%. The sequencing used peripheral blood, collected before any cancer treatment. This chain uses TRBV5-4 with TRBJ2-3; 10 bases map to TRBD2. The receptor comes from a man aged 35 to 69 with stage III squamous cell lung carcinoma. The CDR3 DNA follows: TGTGCCAGCAGCTTGGAGCTAGCGGGGGGCACAGATACGCAGTATTTT. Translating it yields CASSLELAGGTDTQYF.